The source of this TCR beta chain is a study of cytomegalovirus exposure and HLA in healthy donors (dated by TCRdb to 2015 to 2018). For the study in its entirety: In an earlier analysis of some 550 of the donors, under 300 Gb of sequence data and approximately 120 million unique TCR beta sequences from about 190 million T cells were reported. The study combined high-throughput TCR immunosequencing, statistical association of individual TCRs with disease status, and machine learning to predict cytomegalovirus infection status. Among the roughly 390 genotyped donors, approximately 76% belonged to the genetic ancestry cluster associated with self-reported Caucasian donors. The study used immunosequencing to profile the T cell repertoires of several hundred subjects and linked those repertoires to cytomegalovirus serostatus. In a later analysis, previously published TCR beta repertoires from 550 to 750 donors were re-analyzed and high-resolution HLA genotyping was added so that TCR occurrence patterns could be studied. A separate validation cohort of 100 to 150 different subjects was used in addition to the roughly 670-subject first cohort. Every repertoire in the discovery cohort had been generated on one and the same sequencing platform. Approximately 310 gigabases of sequencing data and 75 million to 85 million unique TCR sequences made up an early release that covered over 550 HLA-typed donors. An earlier analysis of fewer than 750 of the donors used high-throughput TCR beta sequencing to judge whether each TCR beta V gene segment behaved as functional or pseudogenic. A few DR-DQ haplotypes were treated as single units for association and clustering because of strong linkage in the cohort. Across 300 to 400 genotyped donors of the cohort, an average of about 240,000 unique TCR beta nucleotide sequences per donor were sequenced, and about a sixth of those sequences were non-productive. In the later analysis, no new phenotypic data were used to find candidate immune exposures; instead, reliance was placed on TCR beta sequences and their occurrence across donors. The number of typed donors differed by locus: about 620-640 for A, B, C, DRB1 and DQB1; some 500 for DQA1; 600 to 610 for DPA1; and 450 to 480 for DPB1. A later genetic analysis took genome-wide SNP genotypes for about three fifths of the 666 donors and used that subset as a discovery cohort. HLA typing included class I and class II loci at four-digit resolution. Donor age, sex, ethnicity and CMV serostatus were compiled together with the repertoire data. The study aimed to test whether cataloging public T cell receptors could reveal signatures of past pathogen exposure.

The CDR3 has 12 amino acids, counting the end cysteine and phenylalanine. Only CDR3 DNA remains: 36 bases, in frame from the first base. CDR1 and CDR2 are drawn from the germline V gene (reference sequence): GTSNPN, SVGIG. The junction shows trimming of 5 bases on V and 1 base on J, plus 8 bases between the germline ends. Receptors were amplified or captured by the immunoSEQ multiplex PCR assay. For the multiplex PCR, a mixture combining 60 forward primers for TCR Vbeta segments and 13 reverse primers for TCR Jbeta segments was used. The CDR3 region of rearranged TCR beta genes was amplified from genomic DNA with a multiplex PCR assay. On the Illumina HiSeq System, the amplified TCR beta libraries were sequenced as 87-base-pair reads. The original pipeline was this. Across the roughly 700 repertoires, a later analysis counted 75 million to 90 million unique TCR beta chains, approximately 10 million of which were shared by at least two donors. To remove PCR and sequencing errors, raw reads were error-corrected and collapsed into unique sequences using a nearest-neighbor algorithm that merged closely related sequences. CDR3 sequences were aligned to IMGT reference sequences to assign V, D and J gene segments. For a sequence to be retained, a match of at least six nucleotides to both a V gene segment and a J gene segment was required. A rearrangement was called productive if the CDR3 had no stop codons and remained in frame with V and J, and every other rearrangement was called non-productive. Following IMGT convention, CDR3 was defined as the stretch from the second conserved V-encoded cysteine to the conserved J-encoded phenylalanine. In an earlier analysis of roughly 580 of the donors, sequences lacking an unambiguous match to a single V gene segment were excluded. In an earlier analysis of a few hundred of the donors, V segments were called functional above 56.7% productive rearrangements and were called segregating when the between-donor standard deviation exceeded 5%. A statistical classification framework was developed to diagnose cytomegalovirus status using the catalog of TCR beta chain sequences. V and J gene assignment, in a later analysis, came from comparing TCR nucleotide sequences with IMGT/GENE-DB human TR gene sequences. A later analysis assigned CDR3 sequences and most-parsimonious VDJ recombination scenarios with the TCRdist pipeline. In a later analysis, each TCR beta chain was defined by its CDR3 amino acid sequence together with its V-gene family, and reads lacking a unique V-gene family were excluded. To address suspected cross-contamination and a sequencing artifact, a later analysis removed roughly 640 highly shared, low-generation-probability nucleotide sequences. For each public chain, a later analysis derived a clonal expansion index from normalized ranks of inferred template counts within each repertoire. Generation probabilities in a later analysis came from a VDJ recombination model fitted to out-of-frame rearrangements, and those results were checked against IGoR. Hypergeometric tests were used in a later analysis to score TCR-TCR, TCR-HLA and TCR-CMV co-occurrence, with a repertoire-size bias correction applied to the TCR pairs. In a later analysis, false discovery rates were estimated by permuting HLA or CMV assignments 20 times. In a later analysis, co-occurring TCRs were grouped using DBSCAN, with TCRdist sequence similarity added in when clustering inside HLA-allele-positive subsets. Repertoires with fewer than 30,000 or more than 120,000 public chains, plus five repertoires with anomalous nucleotide sharing, were excluded from co-occurrence clustering. The clones in this table, taken by TCRdb from immuneACCESS, are in-frame only. Not every clone is retained; where verified, under half of the shortfall comes from an unresolved V gene, and the cause of the rest is unknown. The V and J calls and clone size were taken over from that table, and D and trimming were inferred from the DNA. The sample table records approximately 170,000 clones; about four fifths of these occur just once. The top ten constitute about 2.5% of the sample.

The cohort was made up of around 720 healthy bone marrow donors. At the time of sampling, every cohort member was nominally healthy, though immune exposures that went unrecorded were likely present. The donor was CMV seronegative and belonged to the group of over 350 seronegative cohort members. Each donor provided a peripheral blood sample, and peripheral blood mononuclear cells were used for TCR beta sequencing. The Qiagen DNeasy Blood Extraction Kit was used to extract genomic DNA from the blood cell samples. General findings and caveats noted by the study authors: In a later analysis, about 17,000 TCR beta sequences were associated with specific HLA alleles at a false discovery rate of 0.05. The study listed 164 TCR beta chains as associated with cytomegalovirus. Most TCR sequences were observed very rarely across donors, whereas some public TCRs were present in many individuals. Because counts were too low, some 16 rarely observed V segments, including chromosome 9 orphons, were excluded from the earlier analysis of 587 of the donors. Compared with the approximately 720-donor mean, donors in an Asian-associated ancestry cluster had fewer N-insertions in productive TCRs, according to a later genetic analysis. A group of highly shared sequence variants was considered likely to be a technical artifact of the sequencing pipeline. A further reported finding was that TCR beta sequences accurately predicted the HLA-A and HLA-B alleles for most subjects in the first cohort. In a later analysis, the rate of TCR association differed among HLA loci, with DRB1 alleles having the most associated TCRs and HLA-C alleles having the fewest. A later analysis found that HLA-associated TCR beta chains were more clonally expanded and had lower generation probabilities than equally common non-associated chains. A few of the identified cytomegalovirus-associated TCR beta chains were confirmed in vitro to be specific for cytomegalovirus antigens. Presence/absence analyses assumed roughly uniform sequencing depth across donors, an assumption that may not hold. When HLA alleles, especially DR and DQ, strongly co-occurred, TCR associations were difficult to assign to individual alleles. CMV serostatus was the only immune exposure information available for the cohort. Because HLA typing was missing for some donors at each locus, association tests included only the typed subset. Only TCR beta chains were sequenced in this cohort, and the absence of alpha or paired-chain data limited detectable features. In a later genetic analysis, a missense DCLRE1C variant was associated with V-gene and J-gene trimming of TCR beta chains, and the association was replicated in an independent cohort. In an earlier analysis of approximately 600 of the donors, most TCR beta V segments were observed in productive rearrangements about 87% or about 30% of the time, broadly matching IMGT annotations. The authors suggested that the approach could potentially be generalized to other disease states and immunological phenotypes. The 87-base-pair reads could not distinguish some IMGT-functional V segments, including TRBV6-2 and TRBV6-3, so those segments were excluded. A later analysis reported that several top co-occurrence clusters appeared linked to parvovirus B19, influenza, CMV and Epstein-Barr virus. The classifier was reported to diagnose cytomegalovirus status with high specificity and sensitivity in both the original cohort and the validation cohort. Most CMV-associated TCR beta chains appeared to be HLA-restricted in a later analysis, and the HLA associations seemed to be driven largely by CMV exposure. Correlated functional status among segregating V segments might reflect linkage disequilibrium, but an unknown experimental factor could not be ruled out.

For this clone: Its cognate antigen has yet to be identified. Per-base quality was not reported, and no clone a single base away is much larger than it.

Recombination connected TRBV30 to TRBJ1-1, with the D gene not confidently named. This TCR derives from a woman in her forties or fifties in good health and CMV-seronegative. Sequenced: PBMCs. Here the CDR3 is given as CAWFFGNTEAFF. The DNA is as follows: TGTGCCTGGTTCTTCGGGAACACTGAAGCTTTCTTT.